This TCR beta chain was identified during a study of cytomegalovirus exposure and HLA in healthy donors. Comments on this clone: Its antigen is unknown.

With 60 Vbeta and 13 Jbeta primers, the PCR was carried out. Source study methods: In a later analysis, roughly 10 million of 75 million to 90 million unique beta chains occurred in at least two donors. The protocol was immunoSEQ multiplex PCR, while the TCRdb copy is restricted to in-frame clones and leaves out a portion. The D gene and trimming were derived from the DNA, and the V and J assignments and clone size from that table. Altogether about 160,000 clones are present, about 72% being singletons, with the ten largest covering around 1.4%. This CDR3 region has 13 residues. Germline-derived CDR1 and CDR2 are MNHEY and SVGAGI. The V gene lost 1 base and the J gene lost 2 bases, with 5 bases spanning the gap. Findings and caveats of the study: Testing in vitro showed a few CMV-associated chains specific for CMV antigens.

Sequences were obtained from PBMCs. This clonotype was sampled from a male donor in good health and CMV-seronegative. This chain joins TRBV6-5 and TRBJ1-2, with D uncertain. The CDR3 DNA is TGTGCCAGCAGTTACTTCCCAAACTATGGCTACACCTTC. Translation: CASSYFPNYGYTF.